Listed below are T cell receptor beta chains from one sample, sequenced in a study of response to subunit inactivated influenza vaccine. TCRdb recomputed calls from the RT-PCR reads with MiXCR, one row per CDR3 protein. This sample carries roughly 650,000 distinct CDR3 sequences, about 15% of them seen once, and the ten largest clones take around 7.6%. The sample was PBMCs from blood, taken 14 to 15 days before vaccination. The receptors were sampled from a man aged 50 to 59 who received an inactivated influenza vaccine. CDR3s include the opening cysteine and the closing phenylalanine or tryptophan.

>TRBJ2-5|TRBV20-1
CSARTYQETQYF
>TRBJ1-5|TRBV19
CASTGTDNQPQHF
>TRBJ2-1|TRBV7-3
CASSLNSLNEQFF
>TRBJ2-7|TRBV7-2
CASSLAGDLAYEQYF
>TRBJ1-1|TRBV4-2
CASSRDRVLREGTEAFF
>TRBJ2-1|TRBV5-1
CASRPTPYNEQFF
>TRBJ2-1|TRBV7-2
CASSLGRQDYNEQFF
>TRBJ2-1|TRBV20-1
CSAYPMNYREGEQFF
>TRBJ2-2|TRBV7-9
CASSSLEGARTGELFF
>TRBJ2-1|TRBV7-2
CASKSGGGSRDEQFF